This T cell receptor beta chain was identified during a study of OX40 agonist ivuxolimab in advanced cancers. The protocol was immunoSEQ multiplex PCR, while the TCRdb copy is restricted to in-frame clones and leaves out a portion. The table shows almost 50,000 clones, with about 85% occurring only once. The CDR3 sequence is 11 residues long. V shed 4 bases and J shed 10 bases, with 8 bases lying between them. From germline, CDR1 is ENHRY and CDR2 SYGVKD. On cycle 4 day 1 and cycle 7 day 1, as well as at baseline, blood was sampled. This clonotype was sampled from an adult with an advanced solid tumor such as melanoma, head and neck, liver or kidney cancer. The V gene is TRBV10-3, the J gene TRBJ2-1, with D perhaps being TRBD1 or TRBD2 (5 bases each). The source material was CD4+ or CD8+ T cells sorted from blood, sampled in a trial of the OX40 agonist ivuxolimab. CDR3 DNA sequence: TGTGCCATCAGTGTGGGGACGGAGCAGTTCTTC. Translated, it gives CAISVGTEQFF.